This T cell receptor beta chain was sequenced for a study of T cells after yellow fever vaccination. Study as a whole: Where fractions had low cell numbers, libraries were prepared from them with the SMART-Seq v4 Ultra Low Input RNA kit.

TCRdb independently ran MiXCR on the 5' RACE reads; one entry per CDR3 protein. The data contain 250,000 to 300,000 distinct CDR3 sequences, 5.2% of them singletons. Germline CDR1 SEHNR, CDR2 FQNEAQ (reference sequence). The CDR3 extends over 16 amino acids. Unmatched junction bases numbered 6, after V lost 2 bases and J lost 6 bases. Findings and limits, study-wide: Of the clonotypes, a small share occurred in both CD4 and CD8 compartments. Detected again after the booster were most primary-vaccination clones, at 95% to 98% CD4 and approximately 90% CD8.

In this sample, this clonotype turned up many times. Its antigen is undetermined. The rearrangement links TRBV7-9 to TRBJ1-6; TRBD1 matches at 8 bases. The receptor was derived from a man aged 18 to 29 who received the YFV17D yellow fever vaccine. Here the sequenced sample was CD4+ T cells sorted from PBMCs, taken on the day of the yellow fever booster vaccination. The CDR3 loop reads CASSLRAGGANSPLHF. The CDR3 DNA sequence: TGTGCCAGCAGCTTACGGGCAGGGGGCGCTAATTCACCCCTCCACTTT.